This T cell receptor (beta chain) was observed in a study of T cells after yellow fever vaccination. The study's findings and limits: Subsequent to the booster, the majority of primary-vaccination clones reappeared (96% CD4, 88% CD8). Some clonotypes were seen in both the CD4 and the CD8 compartments. These made up a small share and likely arose from convergent recombination.

This clonotype was counted ten times or more. 5'RACE template switching generated TCR cDNA, adding a universal primer site and UMIs. TCRdb called the 5' RACE reads again in MiXCR, with one record for every CDR3 protein. The sample has over 85,000 distinct CDR3 sequences, about 8.2% seen once; the top ten hold around 17%. Germline values: CDR1 SGDLS, CDR2 YYNGEE. The ends were cut back, 1 base at V and 1 base at J, with 6 bases in the middle. CDR3 size: 14 residues. This chain uses TRBV9 with TRBJ2-1; no clear D. The material was CD8+ T cells not binding an NS4B(214-222) dextramer, sorted from PBMCs, obtained less than 18 days after the first yellow fever vaccination. The clonotype originates from a man aged 18 to 30 who received the YFV17D yellow fever vaccine. The DNA of the CDR3 is TGTGCCAGCAGCGTAAAAGGTTCCTACAATGAGCAGTTCTTC. Its protein product is CASSVKGSYNEQFF.